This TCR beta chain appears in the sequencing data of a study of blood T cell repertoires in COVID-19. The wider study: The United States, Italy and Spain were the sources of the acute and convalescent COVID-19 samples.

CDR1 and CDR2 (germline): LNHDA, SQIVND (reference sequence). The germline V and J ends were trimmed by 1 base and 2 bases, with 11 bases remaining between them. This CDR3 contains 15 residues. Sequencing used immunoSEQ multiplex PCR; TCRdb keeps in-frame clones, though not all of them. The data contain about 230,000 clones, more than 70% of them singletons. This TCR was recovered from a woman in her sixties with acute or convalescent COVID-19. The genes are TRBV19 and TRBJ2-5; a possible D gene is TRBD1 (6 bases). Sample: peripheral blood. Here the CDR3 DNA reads TGTGCCAGTAGTATAGGCCAGACAGGTCAAGAGACCCAGTACTTC. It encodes CASSIGQTGQETQYF.